This TCR beta chain was documented in a study of glioma-infiltrating T cells after dendritic cell vaccination. The data were produced by immunoSEQ multiplex PCR, yet TCRdb's version contains in-frame clones alone and is incomplete. The data show approximately 85,000 clones, around 85% seen once. The CDR3 consists of 17 residues. The V segment lost 6 bases and the J segment 4 bases; nucleotides outside the gene matches: 18. The germline CDR1 and CDR2 sequences are MNHEY and SMNVEV (reference sequence). This clone was observed once. Indicated time point: after dendritic cell vaccination, including at tumor progression/relapse.

The source of this sequence is a human donor with glioblastoma. The chain links TRBV27 to TRBJ2-7; 7 bases align to TRBD2. The specimen was blood, collected after dendritic cell vaccination. CDR3 DNA: TGTGCCAGCAGATCGATTGGGAGGGACGGTGGGATATACGAGCAGTACTTC. Translating it yields CASRSIGRDGGIYEQYF.